The sequence of this T cell receptor (beta chain) was determined in a study of tumor-infiltrating lymphocytes in primary liver carcinoma. Study summary: The number of productive TCRbeta reads per sample ranged from roughly 3.65 to 7.13 million and was similar across tissue types.

TCR beta cDNA came from roughly 0.45 ug total RNA, primed with a constant-region primer. Three-round nested multiplex PCR performed with slightly modified ARM-PCR produced the TCR beta libraries. Running 10 cycles apiece, the first two PCR rounds relied on TRBV1-TRBV30 forward primers together with a C-beta reverse primer. One entry per CDR3 protein results from TCRdb running MiXCR on the multiplex PCR reads. The data hold approximately 300,000 distinct CDR3 sequences, with over 55% observed a single time. Unsorted whole blood yielded blood RNA, and germline DNA was extracted as well. There were only treatment-naive patients, all with chronic HBV infection. Per the germline V gene, CDR1 is SGHTS and CDR2 is YDEGEE. The CDR3 extends over 15 amino acids. Trimming left V 0 bases short and J 3 bases short, with 12 bases between.

The chain uses TRBV5-8 and TRBJ2-5, with unresolved D. The sequencing sample was made of peripheral blood. This TCR came from a man between 35 and 55 years old with primary liver carcinoma and hepatitis B virus infection. The CDR3 loop reads CASSLGLKIEETQYF. CDR3 DNA: TGTGCCAGCAGCTTGGGCCTCAAAATCGAAGAGACCCAGTACTTC.